Presented here are 15 T cell receptor beta chains from one specimen sequenced in a study of cytomegalovirus exposure and HLA in healthy donors. The PCR ran on 60 Vbeta and 13 Jbeta primers. Data came from immunoSEQ multiplex PCR; TCRdb stores just in-frame clones and leaves some out. The sample consists of about 160,000 clones, around four fifths of them appearing once. Input material: PBMCs. All receptors come from a woman in her 50s in good health and CMV-seronegative.

This clone has just one count. The rearrangement uses TRBV25-1 and TRBJ1-1; 9 bases line up with TRBD1. Germline trimming cut 6 bases from V and 1 base from J; bases unmatched to any gene: 6. CDR1 and CDR2 (germline): MGHDK, SYGVNS. This CDR3 is 15 amino acids long. The CDR3: CASREQGAKNTEAFF. Written as DNA, the CDR3 is TGTGCCAGCAGGGAACAGGGGGCGAAGAACACTGAAGCTTTCTTT. Together with reference TRBV25-1 and TRBJ1-1, the CDR3 gives the full variable domain: EADIYQTPRYLVIGTGKKITLECSQTMGHDKMYWYQQDPGMELHLIHYSYGVNSTEKGDLSSESTVSRIRTEHFPLTLESARPSHTSQYLCASREQGAKNTEAFFGQGTRLTVV.

This clone was found a few times. J is TRBJ1-2 and V is TRBV30; D perhaps matches TRBD1 (5 bases). This CDR3 contains 11 residues. Germline V gene lookup returns CDR1 GTSNPN and CDR2 SVGIG (reference sequence). Trimming cost V 4 bases and J 8 bases, with 11 bases left between them. CDR3 nucleotide sequence: TGTGCCTGGATGAACGGGGGGGGCTACACCTTC. It is translated as CAWMNGGGYTF.

V usage is TRBV5-1 and J usage is TRBJ2-2; TRBD2 aligns across 9 bases. Looked up from germline, CDR1 is SGHRS and CDR2 is YFSETQ. This CDR3 comprises 16 residues. Trimming cost V 4 bases and J 7 bases; bases outside gene matches: 11. The CDR3 nucleotides read TGCGCCAGCAGCCCGCTCGGTAGCGGGAGTAACGGGGAGCTGTTTTTT. Protein product: CASSPLGSGSNGELFF.

This chain links TRBV28 with TRBJ1-5, with D perhaps matching TRBD1 (6 bases). V lost 6 bases to trimming and J lost 1 base, with 10 bases between them. Germline V gene data show CDR1 as MDHEN and CDR2 as SYDVKM. There are 14 residues in the CDR3. In DNA, the CDR3 is TGTGCCAGCAGGGCAGGGGCGAGCAATCAGCCCCAGCATTTT. Translated, it gives CASRAGASNQPQHF.

The chain carries TRBV2 and TRBJ1-5; D is possibly TRBD1 (5 bases). The CDR3 is 15 amino acids. V was pared by 6 bases and J by 0 bases, with 12 bases between. Germline CDR1 reads SNHLY; CDR2 reads FYNNEI. This CDR3 is CASRARQPSNQPQHF. The CDR3 coding sequence is TGTGCCAGCAGAGCGCGACAGCCTAGCAATCAGCCCCAGCATTTT.

The genes are TRBV28 and TRBJ2-7, with a tentative D call TRBD1 (6 bases). Germline values: CDR1 MDHEN, CDR2 SYDVKM. This CDR3 has 16 residues. The V and J ends lost 5 bases and 4 bases respectively, with 21 bases between them. CDR3: CASSHPTGSNSYEQYF. The CDR3 nucleotides are TGTGCCAGCAGTCATCCAACAGGGTCGAATTCGTACGAGCAGTACTTC.

In this sample, this clone turned up a few times. The chain employs TRBV27 and TRBJ2-1; 9 bases map to TRBD1. V trimming: 5 bases; J trimming: 7 bases; junction bases outside the gene matches: 12. This CDR3 is 16 amino acids long. Per the germline V gene, CDR1 is MNHEY and CDR2 is SMNVEV (reference sequence). CDR3 in DNA: TGTGCCAGCAGTCTCCCGGGACAGGGCGTTACTAATGAGCAGTTCTTC. Translating it yields CASSLPGQGVTNEQFF.

The DNA for the CDR3 is TGTGCCAGCAGCAGAGGCGGGAGGGTTTGGAATGAGCAGTTCTTC. Its protein product is CASSRGGRVWNEQFF. This chain joins TRBV5-8 and TRBJ2-1, with TRBD2 matching 9 bases. V trimming: 4 bases; J trimming: 7 bases; junction bases outside the gene matches: 9. The CDR3 loop spans 15 amino acids. Germline CDR1 SGHTS, CDR2 YDEGEE.

The chain's CDR3 is CASSVVGVRANEQFF. CDR3 nucleotide sequence: TGTGCCAGCAGCGTAGTAGGGGTTAGGGCAAATGAGCAGTTCTTC. The V call is TRBV9, the J call TRBJ2-1, with D tentatively TRBD1 (5 bases). Germline lookup yields CDR1 SGDLS and CDR2 YYNGEE. There are 15 residues in the CDR3. Deletions cut 0 bases from V and 7 bases from J, with 14 bases between.

This clone was detected only once. The V gene is TRBV7-8, the J gene TRBJ2-7; D might be TRBD2 (5 bases). This CDR3 has 11 residues. CDR1 and CDR2 (germline): SGHVS, FQNEAQ. The germline V and J ends were trimmed by 5 bases and 3 bases, with 5 bases remaining between them. As DNA, the CDR3 is TGTGCCAGCAGCGAGGGCTACGAGCAGTACTTC. Its translation: CASSEGYEQYF. Full variable domain (remainder filled in from reference TRBV7-8 and TRBJ2-7): GAGVSQSPRYKVAKRGQDVALRCDPISGHVSLFWYQQALGQGPEFLTYFQNEAQLDKSGLPSDRFFAERPEGSVSTLKIQRTQQEDSAVYLCASSEGYEQYFGPGTRLTVT.

V and J are TRBV5-6 and TRBJ1-1, with TRBD1 as a possible D gene (6 bases). CDR1 is SGHDT, CDR2 YYEEEE, per germline. Trimming took 1 base from V and 5 from J, leaving 6 bases between them. The CDR3 is 12 residues long. CDR3 nucleotides: TGTGCCAGCAGCTTGACAGGGACTGAAGCTTTCTTT. Translation: CASSLTGTEAFF. The whole variable domain, remainder taken from reference TRBV5-6 and TRBJ1-1, is DAGVTQSPTHLIKTRGQQVTLRCSPKSGHDTVSWYQQALGQGPQFIFQYYEEEERQRGNFPDRFSGHQFPNYSSELNVNALLLGDSALYLCASSLTGTEAFFGQGTRLTVV.

This rearrangement joins TRBV18 to TRBJ1-2, with 9 bases fitting TRBD1. Germline V lookup: CDR1 KGHSH, CDR2 LQKENI. This CDR3 is 16 amino acids long. Losses at the gene ends were 1 base for V and 4 bases for J; bases not matched to a gene: 7. The CDR3 loop is CASSPQMTGGTYGYTF. In DNA form, the CDR3 reads TGTGCCAGCTCACCACAAATGACAGGGGGTACCTATGGCTACACCTTC.

The chain couples TRBV2 to TRBJ1-5; weak D call: TRBD1 (6 bases). Trimming left V 5 bases short and J 5 bases short, with 13 bases between. CDR3 size: 14 residues. Germline V gene sequence: CDR1 SNHLY, CDR2 FYNNEI. CDR3 nucleotide sequence: TGTGCCAGCAGTTATTCAGGGGACCATCAGCCCCAGCATTTT. Translation gives CASSYSGDHQPQHF. Supplemented by reference TRBV2 and TRBJ1-5, the full variable domain reads EPEVTQTPSHQVTQMGQEVILRCVPISNHLYFYWYRQILGQKVEFLVSFYNNEISEKSEIFDDQFSVERPDGSNFTLKIRSTKLEDSAMYFCASSYSGDHQPQHFGDGTRLSIL.

J is TRBJ1-1 and V is TRBV29-1; 9 bases fit TRBD1. This CDR3 spans 14 amino acids. The germline V gene encodes CDR1 SQVTM and CDR2 ANQGSEA. J lost 6 bases, V lost 6 bases, and 11 bases had no gene match. This chain's CDR3 is CSVSDRGKFAEAFF. The CDR3 coding sequence is TGCAGCGTGTCCGACAGGGGGAAATTCGCTGAAGCTTTCTTT.

The V and J genes are TRBV5-5 and TRBJ2-7; D perhaps matches TRBD2 (5 bases). The CDR3 length is 17 residues. Per germline, CDR1 SGHKS and CDR2 YYEKEE (reference sequence). Trimming stripped 4 bases from V and 2 bases from J, with 22 bases between. CDR3 sequence (DNA): TGTGCCAGCAGCCCGAGGAGAGCGGAAAGGATCCCCTACGAGCAGTACTTC. Protein sequence: CASSPRRAERIPYEQYF.